The rows below give T cell receptor beta chains drawn from one sample of a study of blood T cell repertoires in COVID-19. Profiled with immunoSEQ multiplex PCR; TCRdb holds only in-frame clones, not every one. The data hold a few hundred thousand clones, with around 87% observed a single time. The specimen was peripheral blood. The source is a woman aged 60-75 years with COVID-19, enrolled during active disease. Each CDR3 is given with its conserved first and last residue. Each record gives: J gene, D gene, V gene, clone size, CDR3 DNA, CDR3 protein. D genes are given only for firm matches. The size field is filled for only some rows; it gives once, few, many or a size class.

j_call: TRBJ2-3; d_call: NA; v_call: TRBV18; clone_size: NA; cdr3_nt: TGTGCCAGCTCACTGGGAGGCACAGATACGCAGTATTTT; cdr3_aa: CASSLGGTDTQYF
j_call: TRBJ1-6; d_call: NA; v_call: TRBV6-5; clone_size: NA; cdr3_nt: TGTGCCAGCAGCCTAGGGGCAGATAATTCACCCCTCCACTTT; cdr3_aa: CASSLGADNSPLHF
j_call: TRBJ2-7; d_call: TRBD2; v_call: TRBV15; clone_size: NA; cdr3_nt: TGTGCCACCAGCAGTGATCTTTCAGCGGGAAACTCCTACGAGCAGTACTTC; cdr3_aa: CATSSDLSAGNSYEQYF
j_call: TRBJ1-1; d_call: TRBD1; v_call: TRBV27; clone_size: NA; cdr3_nt: TGTGCCAGCAGTTTATCGTGGACAGGCCTCACTGAAGCTTTCTTT; cdr3_aa: CASSLSWTGLTEAFF
j_call: TRBJ1-5; d_call: NA; v_call: TRBV18; clone_size: NA; cdr3_nt: TGTGCCAGCTCACCCCGGGAGAGCAATCAGCCCCAGCATTTT; cdr3_aa: CASSPRESNQPQHF
j_call: TRBJ2-2; d_call: NA; v_call: TRBV7-9; clone_size: NA; cdr3_nt: TGTGCCAGCACCAGGGTATCAGCGAGCACCGGGGAGCTGTTTTTT; cdr3_aa: CASTRVSASTGELFF
j_call: TRBJ2-5; d_call: TRBD2; v_call: TRBV15; clone_size: NA; cdr3_nt: TGTGCCACCAGCAGATCAGGTGGGGGAGGGGAGACCCAGTACTTC; cdr3_aa: CATSRSGGGGETQYF
j_call: TRBJ1-1; d_call: NA; v_call: TRBV11-3; clone_size: NA; cdr3_nt: TGTGCCAGCAGCTTAGAGGGTTACAGTGAAGCTTTCTTT; cdr3_aa: CASSLEGYSEAFF
j_call: TRBJ2-7; d_call: TRBD2; v_call: TRBV19; clone_size: NA; cdr3_nt: TGTGCCAGTAGTATCCGCGGACTAGCGGGAGGTTTATACGAGCAGTACTTC; cdr3_aa: CASSIRGLAGGLYEQYF
j_call: TRBJ2-7; d_call: TRBD1; v_call: TRBV20-1; clone_size: NA; cdr3_nt: TGCAGTGCTAGTATCACAGGGGGCCACAAGGGGCAGTACTTC; cdr3_aa: CSASITGGHKGQYF
j_call: TRBJ2-3; d_call: NA; v_call: TRBV9; clone_size: NA; cdr3_nt: TGTGCCAGCAGCACCCTGGGGGGGCCTCGCGCGCAGTATTTT; cdr3_aa: CASSTLGGPRAQYF
j_call: TRBJ2-7; d_call: NA; v_call: TRBV12-3/TRBV12-4; clone_size: few; cdr3_nt: TGTGCCAGCAGACGGGGTGCGTGGGACGAGCAGTACTTC; cdr3_aa: CASRRGAWDEQYF
j_call: TRBJ2-6; d_call: TRBD1; v_call: TRBV27; clone_size: NA; cdr3_nt: TGTGCCAGCAGTTTCGGGACAGGAAACTCTGGGGCCAACGTCCTGACTTTC; cdr3_aa: CASSFGTGNSGANVLTF
j_call: TRBJ2-7; d_call: TRBD2; v_call: TRBV7-3; clone_size: once; cdr3_nt: TGTGCCAGCAGCTTCCTAGCGGACCGCGAGCAGTACTTC; cdr3_aa: CASSFLADREQYF
j_call: TRBJ1-4; d_call: NA; v_call: TRBV5-1; clone_size: NA; cdr3_nt: TGCGCCAGCAGCTGGACAACAGGGACTAATGAAAAACTGTTTTTT; cdr3_aa: CASSWTTGTNEKLFF
j_call: TRBJ2-1; d_call: TRBD2; v_call: TRBV7-9; clone_size: few; cdr3_nt: TGTGCCAGCAGTCTTAGACTAGCGGGATTTCGGAGCAATGAGCAGTTCTTC; cdr3_aa: CASSLRLAGFRSNEQFF
j_call: TRBJ2-7; d_call: TRBD2; v_call: TRBV15; clone_size: few; cdr3_nt: TGTGCCACCAGCCGAGCGGGAGTGCCCTCCTACGAGCAGTACTTC; cdr3_aa: CATSRAGVPSYEQYF
j_call: TRBJ2-1; d_call: TRBD2; v_call: TRBV24-1; clone_size: NA; cdr3_nt: TGTGCCACCAGCCCGACCCGCGGGAGGGGTTATTCCTACAATGAGCAGTTCTTC; cdr3_aa: CATSPTRGRGYSYNEQFF
j_call: TRBJ2-5; d_call: NA; v_call: TRBV4-3; clone_size: NA; cdr3_nt: TGCGCCAGCAGCCAAGACGGCAGGGCTTGGGAGACCCAGTACTTC; cdr3_aa: CASSQDGRAWETQYF
j_call: TRBJ2-3; d_call: NA; v_call: TRBV9; clone_size: NA; cdr3_nt: TGTGCCAGCAGCGGCGAGAATCCAGATACGCAGTATTTT; cdr3_aa: CASSGENPDTQYF
j_call: TRBJ1-6; d_call: TRBD1; v_call: TRBV7-3; clone_size: NA; cdr3_nt: TGTGCCAGCAGCTTAGGGGACAGGGGTTCACCCCTCCACTTT; cdr3_aa: CASSLGDRGSPLHF
j_call: TRBJ1-5; d_call: NA; v_call: TRBV30; clone_size: NA; cdr3_nt: TGTGCCTGGAGTTCTTTTAATCAGCCCCAGCATTTT; cdr3_aa: CAWSSFNQPQHF
j_call: TRBJ2-3; d_call: TRBD2; v_call: TRBV5-4; clone_size: NA; cdr3_nt: TGTGCCAGCAGCACAGCGGGATCTAGCACAGATACGCAGTATTTT; cdr3_aa: CASSTAGSSTDTQYF
j_call: TRBJ2-5; d_call: TRBD1; v_call: TRBV11-1; clone_size: NA; cdr3_nt: TGTGCCAGCAGCTCCCCGGGACAGGGAGGAGAGACCCAGTACTTC; cdr3_aa: CASSSPGQGGETQYF
j_call: TRBJ1-2; d_call: NA; v_call: TRBV15; clone_size: NA; cdr3_nt: TGTGCCACCAGCAGAGATTCCTGGGGAAACGGACTCTCGTCTAACTATGGCTACACCTTC; cdr3_aa: CATSRDSWGNGLSSNYGYTF
j_call: TRBJ1-2; d_call: NA; v_call: TRBV6-5; clone_size: NA; cdr3_nt: TGTGCCAGCAGTTACTCGATGGGGGCAGGCACTTATGGCTACACCTTC; cdr3_aa: CASSYSMGAGTYGYTF
j_call: TRBJ2-1; d_call: TRBD2; v_call: TRBV6-2/TRBV6-3; clone_size: NA; cdr3_nt: TGTGCCAGCAGTTACTCACTAGCGGGAGTGCAGTTCTTC; cdr3_aa: CASSYSLAGVQFF
j_call: TRBJ2-3; d_call: NA; v_call: TRBV24-1; clone_size: once; cdr3_nt: TGTGCCACCAGTGGTGGGCTAGCGAGCACAGATACGCAGTATTTT; cdr3_aa: CATSGGLASTDTQYF
j_call: TRBJ1-1; d_call: NA; v_call: TRBV19; clone_size: NA; cdr3_nt: TGTGCCAGTATGCGAGGGCCGAACACTGAAGCTTTCTTT; cdr3_aa: CASMRGPNTEAFF
j_call: TRBJ1-2; d_call: TRBD1; v_call: TRBV11-2; clone_size: NA; cdr3_nt: TGTGCCAGCAGCTTATACAGGGGAGCTGGCTACACCTTC; cdr3_aa: CASSLYRGAGYTF
j_call: TRBJ2-3; d_call: TRBD2; v_call: TRBV27; clone_size: NA; cdr3_nt: TGTGCCAGCAGAGGACTAGCGGGAAGCACAGATACGCAGTATTTT; cdr3_aa: CASRGLAGSTDTQYF
j_call: TRBJ1-3; d_call: NA; v_call: TRBV5-5; clone_size: few; cdr3_nt: TGTGCCAGCAGCTTGTTTCAGGGGTTCGTCGCTGGAAACACCATATATTTT; cdr3_aa: CASSLFQGFVAGNTIYF
j_call: TRBJ2-1; d_call: TRBD2; v_call: TRBV10-3; clone_size: NA; cdr3_nt: TGTGCCATCAGTGAAGGAAGCGGGAGTAGCGGTGAGCAGTTCTTC; cdr3_aa: CAISEGSGSSGEQFF
j_call: TRBJ2-5; d_call: NA; v_call: TRBV9; clone_size: NA; cdr3_nt: TGTGCCAGCAGCCCGACCGGGGGACAAGAGACCCAGTACTTC; cdr3_aa: CASSPTGGQETQYF
j_call: TRBJ2-2; d_call: NA; v_call: TRBV28; clone_size: few; cdr3_nt: TGTGCCAGCAGTTTTGTAGCGGATAACACCGGGGAGCTGTTTTTT; cdr3_aa: CASSFVADNTGELFF
j_call: TRBJ2-3; d_call: NA; v_call: TRBV6-2/TRBV6-3; clone_size: NA; cdr3_nt: TGTGCCAGCAGCCCGGGGGAGGCCACAGATACGCAGTATTTT; cdr3_aa: CASSPGEATDTQYF
j_call: TRBJ1-2; d_call: TRBD1; v_call: TRBV29-1; clone_size: NA; cdr3_nt: TGCAGCGCGGGAGAGGGACAGACCGATTATGGCTACACCTTC; cdr3_aa: CSAGEGQTDYGYTF
j_call: TRBJ2-1; d_call: TRBD1; v_call: TRBV15; clone_size: NA; cdr3_nt: TGTGCCACCAGCAGGCCAGGGGGCAATGAGCAGTTCTTC; cdr3_aa: CATSRPGGNEQFF
j_call: TRBJ1-1; d_call: NA; v_call: TRBV7-3; clone_size: NA; cdr3_nt: TGTGCCAGCAGCTTAGCAGGGATGAACACTGAAGCTTTCTTT; cdr3_aa: CASSLAGMNTEAFF
j_call: TRBJ1-1; d_call: NA; v_call: TRBV6-5; clone_size: NA; cdr3_nt: TGTGCCAGCAGTTCCCCGGGGGGTCGTACTGAAGCTTTCTTT; cdr3_aa: CASSSPGGRTEAFF
j_call: TRBJ1-2; d_call: TRBD1; v_call: TRBV12-3/TRBV12-4; clone_size: NA; cdr3_nt: TGTGCCAGCAGTCTCGGGACAGGGGGCGGCTACACCTTC; cdr3_aa: CASSLGTGGGYTF